The clone carrying this T cell receptor (beta chain) was seen at least ten times. The CDR3 regions of TCR beta were amplified from RNA transcripts. During a first-round RT-PCR of the TCR CDR3, the HTBI primer set was used. MiXCR was run by TCRdb on the multiplex PCR reads, yielding one entry per CDR3 protein. The sample holds approximately 400,000 distinct CDR3 sequences; approximately 15% are singletons and the top ten take 11%. V shed 0 bases, J shed 0 bases, and the junction held 9 bases outside the gene matches. The CDR3 loop spans 20 amino acids. Germline loops: CDR1 SGDLS, CDR2 YYNGEE. These data originate in a study of T cells in Graves' hyperthyroidism and ophthalmopathy.

The TCR sequence derives from a woman in her fifties or sixties with Graves' hyperthyroidism. The source material was blood. This chain links TRBV9 with TRBJ2-1; 13 bases are shared with TRBD2. CDR3 sequence reads: CASSVGGGTSGISSYNEQFF. In DNA, the CDR3 is TGTGCCAGCAGCGTAGGGGGGGGGACTAGCGGGATTAGCTCCTACAATGAGCAGTTCTTC.